This TCR beta chain is from a study of regulatory T cells. Study observations and caveats: Skewed V and J usage and few unique V-J pairs marked patient repertoires, most in Tregs. Shannon entropy was nonsignificantly lower in patient CD8+ T cells than control CD8+ cells.

On this clone: Its antigen remains unidentified.

Germline assignment: CDR1 MNHEY and CDR2 SMNVEV (reference sequence). The germline V and J ends were trimmed by 8 bases and 3 bases, with 2 bases remaining between them. The CDR3 runs 11 residues. A couple of CD3G-deficient patients had more severe autoimmunity; all had some. Patients aged 2 to 39 years had fewer naive T cells. The PCR used 52 TRBV and 13 TRBJ primers. Clones were sequenced by immunoSEQ multiplex PCR, and TCRdb holds only the in-frame ones, with some missing. Of fewer than 13,000 clones listed, approximately 87% are singletons. V usage is TRBV27 and J usage is TRBJ1-6; D gene unclear. This TCR came from a person aged 18-30 years with CD3G deficiency. The sequenced sample consisted of CD8+ T cells sorted from blood. In DNA, the CDR3 is TGTGCCAGCGGCTATAATTCACCCCTCCACTTT. It is translated as CASGYNSPLHF.